This T cell receptor (beta chain) was observed in a study of shared clonotypes between healthy human individuals (dated by TCRdb to 2019 to 2021). The study in broad terms: The cohort comprised a couple of women and three men aged 18 to 49 years. To increase sequencing depth and limit assay-specific biases, different laboratories used diverse techniques to prepare libraries and sequence TCR repertoires. For each donor, CD4 naive and CD4 memory were each run on three plates, CD8 naive on two plates, and CD8 memory on one plate. Per donor, leukapheresis produced somewhere between about 0.94 and 9 billion PBMCs. The study deeply sequenced blood TCR repertoires of about five healthy adults to estimate repertoire size and the extent of clonotype sharing between individuals. Overall results and qualifications from the work: Pairwise subsampling indicated that sequencing depth was expected to affect the degree of clonotype sharing among donors. Estimated clonotype richness was generally larger for naive than for memory subsets. Incomplete sequencing was indicated by rarefaction of sorted-subset datasets, despite the large sequencing depth. Sharing across a handful of donors was observed for around 5% of naive CD4, 3% to 4% of naive CD8, around 2.5% of memory CD4, and around 0.44% of memory CD8 clonotypes. The small number of donors limited the genetic and exposure-history diversity represented. Clonotypes shared by all four sorted-subset donors showed higher generation probabilities than non-shared clonotypes. Sampling was limited to blood, and TCR repertoires in tissue likely differ from TCR repertoires in blood.

The donors were healthy, HIV-negative adults who had no recently reported acute infections or vaccinations. Only Caucasian adults living in Nashville, Tennessee, USA were represented among the donors. CD4+ T cells were enriched by magnetic negative selection, after which naive cells were positively selected on CD45RA and the negative fraction was taken as the memory subset. After blood collection by leukapheresis, PBMCs were isolated using Ficoll-Histopaque density gradient centrifugation and then cryopreserved in the vapor phase of liquid nitrogen. Analytical flow cytometry was used to check the purity and quantity of every magnetically sorted T cell population. Genomic DNA was isolated from each sorted fraction and quantified by UV absorbance on a Nanodrop 2000c. Using the deep immunoSEQ assay, multiplex PCR amplified TCR CDR3 regions from genomic DNA. Extracted genomic DNA from each cell subset was spread evenly across all wells of several immunoSEQ 96-well plates, with each plate serving as a replicate. For sorted subsets, each replicate PCR was loaded with about 0.2 ug genomic DNA, equivalent to 30,000 or so T cell genomes. The purified libraries were quantified using a Qubit 3.0 fluorometer, sized with a Bioanalyzer 2100, and then quantified again using the KAPA Library Quantification kit. Every immunoSEQ 96-well plate was sequenced on a separate single-read 150-cycle Illumina NextSeq 550 flow cell. Under the source paper's analysis protocol: The immunoSEQ output contained only junctional sequences without quality scores, so filtering could not match that applied to full-length reads. Sequences were annotated with PyIR, a Python wrapper for IgBLAST v1.9, and V/J genes and CDR3 were assigned using IMGT germline references. Any read was removed if the V/J assignment was weak (E-value above 1e-6), the CDR3 was missing, or the read contained stop codons, out-of-frame junctions, or ambiguous translated residues. V3J clonotypes were defined by identical inferred V gene, J gene, and CDR3 amino acid sequence. Percentage overlap between repertoires was calculated by dividing the number of shared unique clonotypes by the size of the smaller repertoire. Repertoire richness was assessed with RTK rarefaction, the Chao1 estimator, and Recon v2.1 estimates of unobserved clonotypes. Generation probabilities were computed with OLGA for all TCRbeta clonotypes obtained by the gDNA method from four donors. TCRdb limited this immuneACCESS table to in-frame rearrangements with V and J called. A share of clones is missing; checked studies link under half to unresolved V genes, and the rest is unexplained. Clone size and the V and J calls come from that table; the DNA yielded D and trimming. This sample lists some 2,500,000 clones; around 90% were detected once. Around 0.35% of the sample lies in the top ten.

Note on this clone: No cognate antigen has been identified for it. Base-call qualities are not available, and no considerably larger clone is one nucleotide away.

The sample comprised naive CD4+ T cells from PBMCs. The meaning of the sample's cell subset or site label: CD45RA+ positively selected. The clonotype comes from a young man in good health. Some clones in this sample may be carry-over from other donors' samples.

The nucleotides read TGCGCCAGCAGCCAAGAGGTGAGGGGCGATTATAGCAATCAGCCCCAGCATTTT. It specifies CASSQEVRGDYSNQPQHF. The sequence is built from TRBV4-1 and TRBJ1-5; perhaps TRBD1 is the D gene, with 5 bases matching. For CDR1 and CDR2, the germline V gene lists MGHRA and YSYEKL. Trimming removed 0 bases from V and 0 bases from J, leaving 15 bases between the germline ends. The CDR3 runs 18 residues from the cysteine to the phenylalanine. The sequence is cut down to CDR3 DNA, 54 bases in frame from base 1.